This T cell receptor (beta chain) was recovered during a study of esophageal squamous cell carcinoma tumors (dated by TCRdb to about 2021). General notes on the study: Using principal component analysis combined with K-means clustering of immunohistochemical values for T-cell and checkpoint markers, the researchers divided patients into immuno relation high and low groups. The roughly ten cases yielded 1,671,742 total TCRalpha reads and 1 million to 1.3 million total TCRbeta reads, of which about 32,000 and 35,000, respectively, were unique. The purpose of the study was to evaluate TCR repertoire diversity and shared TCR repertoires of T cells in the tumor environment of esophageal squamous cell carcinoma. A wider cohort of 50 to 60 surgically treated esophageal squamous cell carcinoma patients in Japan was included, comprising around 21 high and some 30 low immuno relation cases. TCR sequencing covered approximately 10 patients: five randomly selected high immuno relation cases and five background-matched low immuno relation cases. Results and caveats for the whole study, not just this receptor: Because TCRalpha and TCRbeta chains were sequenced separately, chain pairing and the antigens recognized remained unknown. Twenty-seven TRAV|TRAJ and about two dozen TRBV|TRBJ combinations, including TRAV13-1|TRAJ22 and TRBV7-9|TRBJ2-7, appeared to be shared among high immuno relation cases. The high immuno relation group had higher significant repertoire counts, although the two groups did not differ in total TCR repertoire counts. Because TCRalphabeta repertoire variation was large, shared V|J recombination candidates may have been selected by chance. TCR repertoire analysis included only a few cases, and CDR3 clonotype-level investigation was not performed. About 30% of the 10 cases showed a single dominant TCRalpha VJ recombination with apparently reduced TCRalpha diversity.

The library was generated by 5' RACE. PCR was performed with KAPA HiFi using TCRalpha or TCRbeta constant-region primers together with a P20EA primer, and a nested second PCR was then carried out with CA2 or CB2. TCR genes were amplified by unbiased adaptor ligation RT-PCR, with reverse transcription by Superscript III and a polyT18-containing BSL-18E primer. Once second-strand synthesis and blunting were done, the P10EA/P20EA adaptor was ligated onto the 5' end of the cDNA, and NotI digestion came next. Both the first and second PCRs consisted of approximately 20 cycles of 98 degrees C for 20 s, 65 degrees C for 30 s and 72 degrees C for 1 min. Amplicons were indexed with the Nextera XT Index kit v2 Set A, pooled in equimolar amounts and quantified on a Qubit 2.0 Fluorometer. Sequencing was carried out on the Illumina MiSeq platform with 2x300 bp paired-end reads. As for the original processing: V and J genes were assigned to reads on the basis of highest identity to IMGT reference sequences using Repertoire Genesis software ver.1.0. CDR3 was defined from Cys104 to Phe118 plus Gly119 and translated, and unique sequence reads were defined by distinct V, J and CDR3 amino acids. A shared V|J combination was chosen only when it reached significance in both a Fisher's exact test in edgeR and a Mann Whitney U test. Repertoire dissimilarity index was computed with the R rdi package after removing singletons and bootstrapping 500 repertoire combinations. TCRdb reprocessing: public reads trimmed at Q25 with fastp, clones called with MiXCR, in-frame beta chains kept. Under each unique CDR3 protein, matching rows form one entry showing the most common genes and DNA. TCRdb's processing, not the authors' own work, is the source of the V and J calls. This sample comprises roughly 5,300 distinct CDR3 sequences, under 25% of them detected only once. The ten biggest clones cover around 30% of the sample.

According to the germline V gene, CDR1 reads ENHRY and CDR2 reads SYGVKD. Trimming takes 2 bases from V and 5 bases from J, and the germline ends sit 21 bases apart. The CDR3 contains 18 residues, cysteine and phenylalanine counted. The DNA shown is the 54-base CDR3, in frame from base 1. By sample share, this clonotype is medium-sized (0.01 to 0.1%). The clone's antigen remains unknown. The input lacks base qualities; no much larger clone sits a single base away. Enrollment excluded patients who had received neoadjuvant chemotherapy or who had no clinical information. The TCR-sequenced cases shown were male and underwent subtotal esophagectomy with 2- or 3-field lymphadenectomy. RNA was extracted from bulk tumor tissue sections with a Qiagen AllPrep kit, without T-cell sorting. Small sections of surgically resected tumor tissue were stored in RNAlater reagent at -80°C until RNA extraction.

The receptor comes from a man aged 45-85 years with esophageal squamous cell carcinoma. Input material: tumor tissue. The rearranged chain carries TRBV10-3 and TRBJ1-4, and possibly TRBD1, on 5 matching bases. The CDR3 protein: CAISERRVRDRGNEKLFF. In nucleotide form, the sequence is TGTGCCATCAGTGAGAGGCGGGTCCGGGACCGAGGAAATGAAAAACTGTTTTTT.